A single T cell receptor beta chain is shown here with its context. This likely reflects a read error, since a far larger clone is one base away. Assay used: immunoSEQ multiplex PCR; TCRdb lists only in-frame clones, some missing. The sample contains around 500,000 clones, about 84% of which appear only once. The sample belongs to a study of shared clonotypes between healthy human individuals. This CDR3 region has 13 residues. Germline assignment: CDR1 LNHDA and CDR2 SQIVND (reference sequence). Trimming took off 10 bases at V and 11 bases at J, with 23 bases between the two ends. The chain carries TRBV19 and TRBJ1-1, with D uncertain. Input material: PBMCs. The source is a woman aged 40 to 50 in good health. Some clones in this sample may be carry-over from other donors' samples. Written as DNA, the CDR3 is TGTGCCACTACCCCCTTGGTGTGGGCGTTGGCTTTCTTT. It specifies CATTPLVWALAFF.